Each of the 2 T cell receptor beta chains below was sequenced from the same sample in a study of T cell repertoires in cytomegalovirus infection. What these receptors recognize is not known. TCRdb passed the reads through MiXCR, listing each CDR3 protein once. Of around 900,000 distinct CDR3 sequences in the sample, roughly a third were seen once. Sequencing was performed on cultured CD8+ T cells from PBMCs, taken from culture after CMV antigen stimulation. The receptors were sampled from a human donor in good health (CMV status not recorded). Some clones in this sample may be carry-over from other donors' samples.

This clonotype was seen a few times. The V and J genes are TRBV7-6 and TRBJ2-3; no reliable D call. The V end lost 5 bases, the J end lost 4 bases, and 13 bases lay between the germline ends. The length of the CDR3 is 14 residues. Germline V gives CDR1 SGHVS, CDR2 FNYEAQ. CDR3 bases: TGTGCCAGCAGCCCCGATGGGATCCCAGATACGCAGTATTTT. Its protein product is CASSPDGIPDTQYF.

This clonotype has just a few counts. The chain joins TRBV5-4 to TRBJ1-5, with D possibly TRBD1 on 5 matching bases. Germline lookup yields CDR1 SGHNT and CDR2 YYREEE (reference sequence). This CDR3 comprises 13 residues. V was trimmed by 8 bases and J by 3 bases, leaving 12 bases between them. The CDR3 coding sequence is TGTGCCAGTGGGAGGGGTCTCAATCAGCCCCAGCATTTT. Protein sequence: CASGRGLNQPQHF.